This entry lists 20 T cell receptor beta chains sequenced from one sample in a study of blood T cell repertoires in COVID-19. Clones were read by immunoSEQ multiplex PCR, and TCRdb kept only the in-frame ones, dropping some. The sample holds a few hundred thousand clones; 89% are singletons and the top ten take 1.9%. The sample comprised PBMCs or T cells enriched from blood (not recorded which). Receptors originate from an older woman who had recovered from COVID-19.

This clone has a handful of counts. The chain combines TRBV18 with TRBJ1-6, with a possible D match to TRBD1 (5 bases). Trimming shortened V by 2 bases and J by 4 bases, and 6 bases separated the two germline ends. Per germline, CDR1 KGHSH and CDR2 LQKENI. This CDR3 spans 14 amino acids. The CDR3 DNA reads TGTGCCAGCTCACCATCAGGGTATAATTCACCCCTCCACTTT. Amino acids: CASSPSGYNSPLHF. Together with reference TRBV18 and TRBJ1-6, the CDR3 gives the full variable domain: NAGVMQNPRHLVRRRGQEARLRCSPMKGHSHVYWYRQLPEEGLKFMVYLQKENIIDESGMPKERFSAEFPKEGPSILRIQQVVRGDSAAYFCASSPSGYNSPLHFGNGTRLTVT.

The chain has TRBV18 and TRBJ1-4, with 9 positions matching TRBD1. Germline values: CDR1 KGHSH, CDR2 LQKENI. The CDR3 is 14 residues long. J was trimmed by 9 bases and V by 4 bases; bases with no gene match: 6. The CDR3 is CASSRDREVQKLFF. In DNA form, the CDR3 reads TGTGCCAGCTCACGGGACAGGGAGGTTCAAAAACTGTTTTTT. The full variable domain, in which reference TRBV18 and TRBJ1-4 provide the parts outside the CDR3, is NAGVMQNPRHLVRRRGQEARLRCSPMKGHSHVYWYRQLPEEGLKFMVYLQKENIIDESGMPKERFSAEFPKEGPSILRIQQVVRGDSAAYFCASSRDREVQKLFFGSGTQLSVL.

The chain employs TRBV12-3 or TRBV12-4 and TRBJ1-3; unclear D gene. Trimming removed 7 bases from V and 4 bases from J, with 8 bases in between. This CDR3 region has 12 residues. In DNA, the CDR3 is TGTGCCAGCACCGAGATAGGAAACACCATATATTTT. It yields the protein CASTEIGNTIYF.

The rearrangement uses TRBV19 and TRBJ1-4, with a weak D call TRBD1 (6 bases). The CDR3 is made up of 15 amino acids. The V end was cut by 5 bases, the J end by 7 bases, with 17 bases between. CDR1 is LNHDA, CDR2 SQIVND, per germline (reference sequence). CDR3 DNA sequence: TGTGCCAGTAGTCCCCAACTCCAGGGGAGTGAAAAACTGTTTTTT. This sequence encodes CASSPQLQGSEKLFF.

The chain joins TRBV4-1 to TRBJ1-2, with 7 bases fitting TRBD1. Germline V gene lookup returns CDR1 MGHRA and CDR2 YSYEKL. CDR3 length equals 15 residues. The V and J ends lost 7 bases and 4 bases, in that order; junction bases with no gene match: 12. The DNA for the CDR3 is TGCGCCAGCACTACCAGTTGGGACAGAGGCTATGGCTACACCTTC. The encoded protein is CASTTSWDRGYGYTF.

This clone was detected only a few times. The chain joins TRBV5-1 to TRBJ2-5; TRBD2 matches at 11 bases. This CDR3 region has 15 residues. The germline gives CDR1 SGHRS, CDR2 YFSETQ. The V gene end was trimmed by 4 bases and the J gene end by 1 base; junction bases not matched to a gene: 3. The CDR3 loop reads CASSELAGVQETQYF. The CDR3 region has the DNA TGCGCCAGCAGCGAACTAGCGGGAGTCCAAGAGACCCAGTACTTC. The full variable domain, completed using reference TRBV5-1 and TRBJ2-5, is KAGVTQTPRYLIKTRGQQVTLSCSPISGHRSVSWYQQTPGQGLQFLFEYFSETQRNKGNFPGRFSGRQFSNSRSEMNVSTLELGDSALYLCASSELAGVQETQYFGPGTRLLVL.

Remarks on this clone: Other DNA sequences of this sample code for an identical CDR3. This rearrangement joins TRBV29-1 to TRBJ1-2; 9 bases fit TRBD1. J was trimmed by 4 bases and V by 6 bases; bases with no gene match: 6. The CDR3 is 13 residues long. CDR1 SQVTM and CDR2 ANQGSEA come from the germline V gene. DNA for the CDR3: TGCAGCGTGCCGGGACAGGGCGTCTATGGCTACACCTTC. Its translation: CSVPGQGVYGYTF.

This clone occurred once. The rearrangement uses TRBV5-1 and TRBJ2-2; TRBD2 matches 8 bases. The CDR3 covers 15 residues. V trimming: 7 bases; J trimming: 2 bases; junction bases outside the gene matches: 7. Germline assignment: CDR1 SGHRS and CDR2 YFSETQ. CDR3 in DNA: TGCGCCAGCCAGAGCGGGGGCCATAACACCGGGGAGCTGTTTTTT. It yields the protein CASQSGGHNTGELFF.

In this sample, this clone turned up a few times. The V and J genes are TRBV3-1 (or the pseudogene TRBV3-2) and TRBJ2-7; D remains unclear. Trimming took off 0 bases at V and 10 bases at J, with 16 bases between the two ends. The CDR3 contains 14 residues. The germline CDR1 and CDR2 sequences are LGHDT and YNNKEL (reference sequence). The DNA of the CDR3 is TGTGCCAGCAGCCAAGATAATCGAGTGCGGTACCAGTACTTC. Amino acids: CASSQDNRVRYQYF.

The chain has TRBV3-1 (or the pseudogene TRBV3-2) and TRBJ2-1; TRBD2 agrees at 14 bases. Germline-derived CDR1 and CDR2 are LGHDT and YNNKEL (reference sequence). CDR3 length: 16 residues. Trimming removed 4 bases from V and 5 bases from J; junction bases left unmatched: 4. The CDR3 loop is CASSLGLAGGNNEQFF. The CDR3 DNA reads as TGTGCCAGCAGCCTAGGACTAGCGGGAGGAAACAATGAGCAGTTCTTC.

This chain connects TRBV20-1 to TRBJ2-7, with D perhaps matching TRBD1 (5 bases). Trimming cost V 5 bases and J 5 bases, with 10 bases left between them. The CDR3 has 11 amino acids. Germline CDR1 reads DFQATT; CDR2 reads SNEGSKA (reference sequence). CDR3 region: CSAPQGNEQYF. The CDR3 DNA is TGCAGTGCTCCCCAGGGAAACGAGCAGTACTTC.

V and J are TRBV5-4 and TRBJ1-4; tentative D call: TRBD1 (6 bases). The CDR3 has 15 amino acids. V was pared by 4 bases and J by 7 bases, with 17 bases between. CDR1 and CDR2 from the germline V gene are SGHNT and YYREEE (reference sequence). CDR3 loop: CASSVDRNEGEKLFF. CDR3 DNA sequence: TGTGCCAGCAGCGTAGACAGGAATGAAGGTGAAAAACTGTTTTTT.

This chain joins TRBV15 and TRBJ1-3; TRBD1 matches at 7 bases. J lost 4 bases, V lost 5 bases, and 11 bases had no gene match. Germline CDR1 is LNHNV and CDR2 is YYDKDF (reference sequence). This CDR3 comprises 16 residues. CDR3 sequence reads: CATSPIQGTTGNTIYF. For the CDR3, the DNA is TGTGCCACCAGCCCAATACAGGGGACGACAGGAAACACCATATATTTT.

This clone was detected a few times. The CDR3 protein is CASSGGDSGANVLTF. In DNA form, the CDR3 reads TGTGCCAGCAGCGGGGGGGACTCTGGGGCCAACGTCCTGACTTTC. The chain joins TRBV11-3 to TRBJ2-6; 7 bases line up with TRBD2. Germline trimming cut 5 bases from V and 0 bases from J; bases unmatched to any gene: 1. Per the germline V gene, CDR1 is SGHNT and CDR2 is YENEEA. This CDR3 contains 15 residues.

The V call is TRBV10-3, the J call TRBJ2-1, with 14 bases lining up with TRBD2. V trimming: 6 bases; J trimming: 6 bases; junction bases outside the gene matches: 4. Germline V gene sequence: CDR1 ENHRY, CDR2 SYGVKD. CDR3 length: 15 residues. The CDR3 nucleotides read TGTGCCATCAGCGGACTAGCGGGAGGAGGCAATGAGCAGTTCTTC. Its translation: CAISGLAGGGNEQFF.

This chain joins TRBV28 and TRBJ1-5; D uncertain. Germline V gives CDR1 MDHEN, CDR2 SYDVKM. The CDR3 is 12 amino acids. Trimming took 5 bases from V and 5 from J, leaving 7 bases between them. The CDR3 bases are TGTGCCAGCAGTAGCCTTTATCAGCCCCAGCATTTT. This sequence encodes CASSSLYQPQHF.

J is TRBJ2-1 and V is TRBV6-1; 8 nucleotides agree with TRBD1. Germline V gene sequence: CDR1 MNHNS, CDR2 SASEGT. The trim removed 2 bases at V and 5 bases at J, leaving 5 bases unmatched. The CDR3 is made up of 15 amino acids. CDR3 protein: CASSEPGGVNNEQFF. CDR3 sequence (DNA): TGTGCCAGCAGTGAACCAGGGGGCGTCAACAATGAGCAGTTCTTC.

This clone was detected a few times. The V and J genes are TRBV30 and TRBJ1-4; perhaps TRBD1 as D (6 bases). CDR1 and CDR2 from the germline V gene are GTSNPN and SVGIG (reference sequence). This CDR3 is built from 15 residues. V was pared by 4 bases and J by 0 bases, with 12 bases between. CDR3 DNA: TGTGCCTGGACCACGGGGACAACAACTAATGAAAAACTGTTTTTT. Residues: CAWTTGTTTNEKLFF.

The CDR3 bases are TGTGCCACCAGCAGTGGGCCAGGGGTAAATGAAAAACTGTTTTTT. It encodes CATSSGPGVNEKLFF. The chain carries TRBV15 and TRBJ1-4, with D perhaps matching TRBD1 (6 bases). From germline, CDR1 is LNHNV and CDR2 YYDKDF (reference sequence). The CDR3 runs to 15 residues. The V and J ends lost 3 bases and 5 bases respectively, with 13 bases between them.

The chain employs TRBV5-4 and TRBJ2-1, with 13 bases aligning to TRBD2. V shed 0 bases, J shed 8 bases, and the junction held 8 bases outside the gene matches. The CDR3 is made up of 17 amino acids. In germline, CDR1 is SGHNT, CDR2 YYREEE (reference sequence). CDR3 coding DNA: TGTGCCAGCAGCTTGGGGGGACTAGCGGGGACGAGGGATGAGCAGTTCTTC. Its protein is CASSLGGLAGTRDEQFF.